These 9 T cell receptor beta chains were all obtained from the same sample, sequenced in a study of early T cells in non-severe SARS-CoV-2 infection. TCRdb itself ran the 5' RACE reads through MiXCR, one entry per CDR3 protein. The data contain tens of thousands of distinct CDR3 sequences, 16% of them singletons. Source: whole blood, taken at baseline. The receptors were gathered from an adult who was a healthcare worker with PCR-confirmed SARS-CoV-2 infection or an uninfected control (not recorded which).

The chain carries TRBV28 and TRBJ2-7, with D perhaps TRBD1 (5 bases). Trimming took off 4 bases at V and 2 bases at J, with 15 bases between the two ends. Germline V CDR1 and CDR2: MDHEN, SYDVKM. CDR3 size: 15 residues. CDR3 sequence (DNA): TGTGCCAGCAGTTCCTCTTCGGCGGACACCTACGAGCAGTACTTC. It translates to CASSSSSADTYEQYF.

The V and J genes are TRBV10-3 and TRBJ1-1; D remains ambiguous. CDR1 and CDR2 (germline): ENHRY, SYGVKD. The CDR3 covers 11 residues. V was cut by 2 bases and J by 8 bases, with 6 bases left in between. CDR3 DNA sequence: TGTGCCATCAGTGAGGGCAGGGAAGCTTTCTTT. It translates to CAISEGREAFF.

This clonotype was counted at least ten times. V and J are TRBV20-1 and TRBJ2-3; 8 positions agree with TRBD2. Germline values: CDR1 DFQATT, CDR2 SNEGSKA (reference sequence). This CDR3 is built from 15 residues. The V gene end was trimmed by 0 bases and the J gene end by 3 bases; junction bases not matched to a gene: 5. The CDR3 loop reads CSARDSGTTTDTQYF. DNA of the CDR3: TGCAGTGCTAGAGATAGCGGGACGACAACAGATACGCAGTATTTT.

The table lists this clonotype with a few counts. The CDR3 spells CASSPAGGGSYEQYF. DNA for the CDR3: TGTGCCAGCTCACCGGCGGGGGGCGGCTCCTACGAGCAGTACTTC. The V and J genes are TRBV18 and TRBJ2-7; 8 bases match TRBD2. CDR1 and CDR2 from the germline V gene are KGHSH and LQKENI. Trimming cost V 3 bases and J 0 bases; bases outside gene matches: 4. This CDR3 is 15 amino acids long.

CDR3 protein: CASSPSGRATDTQYF. In DNA form, the CDR3 reads TGTGCCAGCAGCCCTAGCGGGAGGGCCACAGATACGCAGTATTTT. This chain connects TRBV7-9 to TRBJ2-3; 12 nucleotides match TRBD2. CDR1 and CDR2 from the germline V gene are SEHNR and FQNEAQ (reference sequence). The CDR3 covers 15 residues. J gave up 2 bases and V 5 bases, and 2 bases lay outside the gene matches. Full variable domain (remainder filled in from reference TRBV7-9 and TRBJ2-3): DTGVSQNPRHKITKRGQNVTFRCDPISEHNRLYWYRQTLGQGPEFLTYFQNEAQLEKSRLLSDRFSAERPKGSFSTLEIQRTEQGDSAMYLCASSPSGRATDTQYFGPGTRLTVL.

As concerns this clonotype: This may stem from a read error, because a much larger clone lies one nucleotide away. The V call is TRBV5-1, the J call TRBJ2-1; 8 nucleotides agree with TRBD1. J lost 12 bases, V lost 7 bases, and 18 bases had no gene match. From germline, CDR1 is SGHRS and CDR2 YFSETQ. The CDR3 runs to 15 residues. The CDR3 region has the DNA TGCGCCAGCGGACATGGGACAGGCGGGATGTATGTGCAGTTCTTC. Translation gives CASGHGTGGMYVQFF.

This clonotype occurred a few times. The gene calls are TRBV6-9 and TRBJ1-4, with D maybe TRBD1 (6 bases). Trimming took 5 bases from V and 8 from J, leaving 18 bases between them. Germline CDR1 MNHGY, CDR2 SVAAGI. This CDR3 is 15 amino acids long. CDR3 residues: CASSELQGRGEKLFF. Here the CDR3 DNA reads TGTGCCAGCAGTGAGCTTCAGGGGAGAGGCGAAAAACTGTTTTTT.

In nucleotides, the CDR3 is TGTGCCAGCAGCCCCCCCGGGACAGGGGGGACTCAGCCCCAGCATTTT. This translates into CASSPPGTGGTQPQHF. V gene TRBV7-9 combines with J gene TRBJ1-5, with 11 bases that match TRBD1. With V trimmed by 5 bases and J by 6 bases, 9 bases remained unmatched. The CDR3 is 16 amino acids. Looked up from germline, CDR1 is SEHNR and CDR2 is FQNEAQ (reference sequence).

This clonotype has ten or more counts. V is TRBV27 and J is TRBJ1-5; weak D call: TRBD1 (6 bases). Germline assignment: CDR1 MNHEY and CDR2 SMNVEV (reference sequence). Between the trimmed V and J ends, which lost 5 bases and 6 bases, there was a span of 11 bases. The CDR3 consists of 13 residues. The CDR3 DNA sequence: TGTGCCAGCAGTGCCAAGGGGGGTCAGCCCCAGCATTTT. It yields the protein CASSAKGGQPQHF.